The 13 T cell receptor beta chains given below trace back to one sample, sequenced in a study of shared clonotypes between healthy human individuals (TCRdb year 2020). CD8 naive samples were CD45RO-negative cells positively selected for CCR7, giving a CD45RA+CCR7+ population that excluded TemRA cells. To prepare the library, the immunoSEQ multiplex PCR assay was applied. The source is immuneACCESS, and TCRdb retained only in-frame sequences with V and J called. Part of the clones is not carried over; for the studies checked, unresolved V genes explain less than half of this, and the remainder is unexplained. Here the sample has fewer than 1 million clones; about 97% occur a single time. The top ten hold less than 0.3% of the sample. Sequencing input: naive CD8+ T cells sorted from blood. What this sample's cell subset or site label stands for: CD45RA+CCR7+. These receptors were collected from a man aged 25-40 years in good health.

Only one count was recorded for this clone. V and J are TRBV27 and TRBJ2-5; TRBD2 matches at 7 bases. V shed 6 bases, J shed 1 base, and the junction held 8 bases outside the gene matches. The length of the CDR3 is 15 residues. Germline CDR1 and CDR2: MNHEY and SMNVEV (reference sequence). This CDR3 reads CASSPSGASQETQYF. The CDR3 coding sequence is TGTGCCAGCAGCCCTAGCGGAGCGTCCCAAGAGACCCAGTACTTC.

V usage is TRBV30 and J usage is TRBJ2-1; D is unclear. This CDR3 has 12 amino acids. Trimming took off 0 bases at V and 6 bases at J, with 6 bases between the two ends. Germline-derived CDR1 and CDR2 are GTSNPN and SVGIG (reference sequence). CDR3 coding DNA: TGTGCCTGGAGTGTCTTTGGCAATGAGCAGTTCTTC. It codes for CAWSVFGNEQFF.

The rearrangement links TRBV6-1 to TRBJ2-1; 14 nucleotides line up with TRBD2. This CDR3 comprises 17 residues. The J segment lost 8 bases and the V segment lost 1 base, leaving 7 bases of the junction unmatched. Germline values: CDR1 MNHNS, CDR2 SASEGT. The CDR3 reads CASSEEETSGRGDEQFF. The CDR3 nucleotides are TGTGCCAGCAGTGAAGAGGAGACTAGCGGGAGGGGAGATGAGCAGTTCTTC.

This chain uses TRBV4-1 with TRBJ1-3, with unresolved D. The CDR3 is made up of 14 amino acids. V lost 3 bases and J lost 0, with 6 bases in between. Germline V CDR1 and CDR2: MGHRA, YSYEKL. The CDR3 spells CASSHRPSGNTIYF. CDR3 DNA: TGCGCCAGCAGCCACCGACCCTCTGGAAACACCATATATTTT.

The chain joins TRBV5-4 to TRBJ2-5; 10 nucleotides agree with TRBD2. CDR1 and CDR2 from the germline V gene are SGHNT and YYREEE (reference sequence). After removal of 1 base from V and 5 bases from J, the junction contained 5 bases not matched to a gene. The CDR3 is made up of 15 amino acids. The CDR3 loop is CASSLLAGGGETQYF. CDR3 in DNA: TGTGCCAGCAGCTTGTTAGCGGGAGGAGGGGAGACCCAGTACTTC.

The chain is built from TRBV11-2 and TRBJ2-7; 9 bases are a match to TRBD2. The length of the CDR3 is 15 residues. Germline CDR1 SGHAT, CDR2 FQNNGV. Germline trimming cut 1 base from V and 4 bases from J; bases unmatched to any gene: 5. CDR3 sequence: CASSLGREGLYEQYF. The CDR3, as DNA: TGTGCCAGCAGCTTAGGGCGGGAGGGCCTGTACGAGCAGTACTTC.

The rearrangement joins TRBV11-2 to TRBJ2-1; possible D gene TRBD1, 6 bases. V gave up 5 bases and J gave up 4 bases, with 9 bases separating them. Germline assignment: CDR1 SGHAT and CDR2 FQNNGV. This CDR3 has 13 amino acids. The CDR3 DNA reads TGTGCCAGCAGCGGAGGACAGTACAATGAGCAGTTCTTC. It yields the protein CASSGGQYNEQFF.

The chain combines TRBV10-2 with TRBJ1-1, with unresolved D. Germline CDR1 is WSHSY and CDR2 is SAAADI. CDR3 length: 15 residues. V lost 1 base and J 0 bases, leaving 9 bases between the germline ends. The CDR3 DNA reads TGCGCCAGCAGTGAGTGGGGAGTGCTGAACACTGAAGCTTTCTTT. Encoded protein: CASSEWGVLNTEAFF.

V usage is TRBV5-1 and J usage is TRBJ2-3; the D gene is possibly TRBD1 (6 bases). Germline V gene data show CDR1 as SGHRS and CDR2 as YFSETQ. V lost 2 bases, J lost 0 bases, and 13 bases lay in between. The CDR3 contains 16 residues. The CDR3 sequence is CASSFYRASSTDTQYF. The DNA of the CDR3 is TGCGCCAGCAGCTTTTACAGGGCGTCTAGCACAGATACGCAGTATTTT.

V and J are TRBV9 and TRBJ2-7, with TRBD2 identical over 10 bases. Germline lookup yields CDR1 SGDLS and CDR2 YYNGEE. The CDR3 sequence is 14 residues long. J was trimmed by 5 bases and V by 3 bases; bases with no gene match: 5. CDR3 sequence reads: CASSASGTSDEQYF. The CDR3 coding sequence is TGTGCCAGCAGCGCCTCCGGGACTAGCGACGAGCAGTACTTC.

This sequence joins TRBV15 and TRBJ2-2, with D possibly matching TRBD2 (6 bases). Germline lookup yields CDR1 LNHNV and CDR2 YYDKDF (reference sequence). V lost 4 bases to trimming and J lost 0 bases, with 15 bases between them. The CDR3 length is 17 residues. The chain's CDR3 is CATSTGAGLTNTGELFF. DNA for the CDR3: TGTGCCACCAGCACCGGAGCGGGCCTGACGAACACCGGGGAGCTGTTTTTT.

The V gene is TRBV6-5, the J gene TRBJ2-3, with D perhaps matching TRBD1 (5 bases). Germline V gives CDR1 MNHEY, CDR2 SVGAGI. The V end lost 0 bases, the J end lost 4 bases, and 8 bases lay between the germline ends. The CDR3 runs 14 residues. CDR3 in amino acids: CASSYSVQADTQYF. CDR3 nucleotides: TGTGCCAGCAGTTACTCGGTACAGGCAGATACGCAGTATTTT.

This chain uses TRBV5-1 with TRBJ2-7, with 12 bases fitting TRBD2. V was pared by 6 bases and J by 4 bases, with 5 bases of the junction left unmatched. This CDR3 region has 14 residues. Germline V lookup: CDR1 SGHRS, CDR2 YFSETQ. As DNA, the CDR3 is TGCGCCAGCAAACTAGCGGGAGGTGAATACGAGCAGTACTTC. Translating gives CASKLAGGEYEQYF.